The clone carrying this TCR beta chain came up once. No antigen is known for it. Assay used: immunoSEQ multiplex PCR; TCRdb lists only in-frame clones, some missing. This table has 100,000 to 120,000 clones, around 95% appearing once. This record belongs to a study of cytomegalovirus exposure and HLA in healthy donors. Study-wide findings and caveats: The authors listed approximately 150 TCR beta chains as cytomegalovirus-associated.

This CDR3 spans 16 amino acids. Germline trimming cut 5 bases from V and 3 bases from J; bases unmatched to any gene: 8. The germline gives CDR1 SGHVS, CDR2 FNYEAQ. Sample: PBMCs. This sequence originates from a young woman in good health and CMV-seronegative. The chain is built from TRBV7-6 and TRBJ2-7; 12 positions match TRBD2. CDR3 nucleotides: TGTGCCAGCAGCCCCCAACTAGCGGGGGGTATCTACGAGCAGTACTTC. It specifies CASSPQLAGGIYEQYF.